This T cell receptor (beta chain) stems from a study of cytomegalovirus exposure and HLA in healthy donors. The study, taken as a whole, reports: Donors belonging to an Asian-associated ancestry cluster reportedly showed fewer N-insertions in productive TCRs than the roughly 670-donor mean, according to what a later analysis found.

Trimming stripped 4 bases from V and 0 bases from J, with 13 bases between. There are 15 residues in the CDR3. CDR1 SEHNR and CDR2 FQNEAQ come from the germline V gene (reference sequence). Details on this clone: Its antigen is undetermined.

Use of 60 Vbeta and 13 Jbeta primers characterized the PCR. Assay: immunoSEQ multiplex PCR; the TCRdb copy retains only in-frame clones and omits some. The sample yields 200,000 to 250,000 clones, about 80% seen once. V is TRBV7-9 and J is TRBJ2-7; D may be TRBD1 (5 bases). The specimen sequenced was PBMCs. The clonotype originates from a woman aged 40 to 50 in good health and CMV-seropositive. CDR3 in DNA: TGTGCCAGCAGCTCTCCGACAGCGAACTCCTACGAGCAGTACTTC. This encodes CASSSPTANSYEQYF.